A selection of T cell receptor beta chains follows, all from one sample in a study of technical replicates of blood from a few donors. The table came from immunoSEQ multiplex PCR; TCRdb's copy has only in-frame clones and leaves some out. The sample records 55,000 to 75,000 clones, about 87% being singletons. The sample taken for sequencing was PBMCs. All receptors derive from a human donor in good health. Some clones in this sample may be carry-over from other donors' samples. Each CDR3 is given without its conserved first and last residue.

>TRBJ1-1|TRBV27
ASSGHLNTEAF
>TRBJ1-5|TRBV5-6
ASSLANGMEPQH
>TRBJ2-7|TRBV20-1
SALLAYEQY
>TRBJ2-1|TRBV6-5
ASSYGQGVRNEQF
>TRBJ2-1|TRBV7-9
ASSPPITYNEQF
>TRBJ1-2|TRBV7-2
ASSLDHTVLYGYT
>TRBJ2-1|TRBV2
ASSAGTSERNEQF
>TRBJ1-1|TRBV30
AWSVSRNTEAF
>TRBJ2-5|TRBV7-9
ASSSNPAGGRETQY
>TRBJ2-5|TRBV25-1
ASSERRGRETQY
>TRBJ1-4|TRBV4-3
ASSQDRGGNTNEKLF
>TRBJ1-4|TRBV11-2
ASSLFVTDNEKLF
>TRBJ1-1|TRBV7-2
ASSSQGMNTEAF
>TRBJ2-2|TRBV7-9
ASSSDRTNTGELF
>TRBJ1-1|TRBV4-1
ASSHLGDLNEAF
>TRBJ1-1|TRBV27
ASRPHGLDTEAF
>TRBJ2-2|TRBV30
AWRAATSTGELF
>TRBJ1-1|TRBV6-5
ASRGGLNTEAF
>TRBJ1-4|TRBV7-2
ASSQWEDGATNEKLF
>TRBJ2-2|TRBV5-6
ASSLARPLNTGELF
>TRBJ2-7|TRBV10-3
AISDPSGRIIYEQY
>TRBJ1-3|TRBV7-2
ASSLSRGNTIY
>TRBJ2-7|TRBV19
ASRASGSSYEQY
>TRBJ2-2|TRBV7-2
ATRVRDTGELF
>TRBJ2-7|TRBV21-1
ASTLRRASSYEQY
>TRBJ2-4|TRBV21-1
ASRHGKNIQY
>TRBJ1-2|TRBV7-2
ASSLAGGFGYT
>TRBJ1-6|TRBV7-9
ASTFSRGIDNSPLH
>TRBJ2-1|TRBV7-9
ASSLDSGVEQF
>TRBJ2-2|TRBV4-3
ASSPLLGVGGELF
>TRBJ2-6|TRBV7-6
ASSSKRTSGGDGSGANVLT
>TRBJ2-3|TRBV4-2
ASSQEMSSGSFLVKGDTQY
>TRBJ1-1|TRBV6-5
ASNSRENTEAF
>TRBJ2-7|TRBV5-1
ASSLYGTSGGPVYEQY
>TRBJ2-1|TRBV11-1
ASSLNWRDNEQF
>TRBJ1-3|TRBV10-3
AITSDRTSGNTIY
>TRBJ1-6|TRBV6-1
ASNPVRGNSPLH
>TRBJ2-5|TRBV2
ASTRQVQETQY
>TRBJ1-3|TRBV5-4
ASSLGGSSGNTIY
>TRBJ2-1|TRBV9
ASSPPGRNNEQF
>TRBJ2-7|TRBV7-3
ASRTAGLYEQY
>TRBJ2-2|TRBV7-2
ASSPLNTGELF
>TRBJ1-2|TRBV11-3
ASSSHRVDYGYT
>TRBJ1-2|TRBV6-5
ASSPQYRGNGYT
>TRBJ2-7|TRBV4-1
ASSSTRDYGREQY
>TRBJ2-7|TRBV2
ASSWTSDEQY
>TRBJ2-7|TRBV2
ASKLWASYEQY
>TRBJ2-3|TRBV13
ASSLRGAPDTQY